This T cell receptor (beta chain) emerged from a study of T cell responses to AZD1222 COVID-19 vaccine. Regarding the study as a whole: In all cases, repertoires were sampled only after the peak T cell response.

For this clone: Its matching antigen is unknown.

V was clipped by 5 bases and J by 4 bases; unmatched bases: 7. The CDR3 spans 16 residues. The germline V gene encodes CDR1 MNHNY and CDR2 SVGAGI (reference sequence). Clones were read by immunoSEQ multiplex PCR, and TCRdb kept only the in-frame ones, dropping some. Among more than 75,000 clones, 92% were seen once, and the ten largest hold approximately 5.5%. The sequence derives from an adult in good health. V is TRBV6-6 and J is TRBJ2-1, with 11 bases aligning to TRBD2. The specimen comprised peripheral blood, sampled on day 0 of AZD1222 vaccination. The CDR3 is CASSRLSGRAYNEQFF. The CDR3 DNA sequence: TGTGCCAGCAGTCGACTTAGCGGGAGGGCGTACAATGAGCAGTTCTTC.